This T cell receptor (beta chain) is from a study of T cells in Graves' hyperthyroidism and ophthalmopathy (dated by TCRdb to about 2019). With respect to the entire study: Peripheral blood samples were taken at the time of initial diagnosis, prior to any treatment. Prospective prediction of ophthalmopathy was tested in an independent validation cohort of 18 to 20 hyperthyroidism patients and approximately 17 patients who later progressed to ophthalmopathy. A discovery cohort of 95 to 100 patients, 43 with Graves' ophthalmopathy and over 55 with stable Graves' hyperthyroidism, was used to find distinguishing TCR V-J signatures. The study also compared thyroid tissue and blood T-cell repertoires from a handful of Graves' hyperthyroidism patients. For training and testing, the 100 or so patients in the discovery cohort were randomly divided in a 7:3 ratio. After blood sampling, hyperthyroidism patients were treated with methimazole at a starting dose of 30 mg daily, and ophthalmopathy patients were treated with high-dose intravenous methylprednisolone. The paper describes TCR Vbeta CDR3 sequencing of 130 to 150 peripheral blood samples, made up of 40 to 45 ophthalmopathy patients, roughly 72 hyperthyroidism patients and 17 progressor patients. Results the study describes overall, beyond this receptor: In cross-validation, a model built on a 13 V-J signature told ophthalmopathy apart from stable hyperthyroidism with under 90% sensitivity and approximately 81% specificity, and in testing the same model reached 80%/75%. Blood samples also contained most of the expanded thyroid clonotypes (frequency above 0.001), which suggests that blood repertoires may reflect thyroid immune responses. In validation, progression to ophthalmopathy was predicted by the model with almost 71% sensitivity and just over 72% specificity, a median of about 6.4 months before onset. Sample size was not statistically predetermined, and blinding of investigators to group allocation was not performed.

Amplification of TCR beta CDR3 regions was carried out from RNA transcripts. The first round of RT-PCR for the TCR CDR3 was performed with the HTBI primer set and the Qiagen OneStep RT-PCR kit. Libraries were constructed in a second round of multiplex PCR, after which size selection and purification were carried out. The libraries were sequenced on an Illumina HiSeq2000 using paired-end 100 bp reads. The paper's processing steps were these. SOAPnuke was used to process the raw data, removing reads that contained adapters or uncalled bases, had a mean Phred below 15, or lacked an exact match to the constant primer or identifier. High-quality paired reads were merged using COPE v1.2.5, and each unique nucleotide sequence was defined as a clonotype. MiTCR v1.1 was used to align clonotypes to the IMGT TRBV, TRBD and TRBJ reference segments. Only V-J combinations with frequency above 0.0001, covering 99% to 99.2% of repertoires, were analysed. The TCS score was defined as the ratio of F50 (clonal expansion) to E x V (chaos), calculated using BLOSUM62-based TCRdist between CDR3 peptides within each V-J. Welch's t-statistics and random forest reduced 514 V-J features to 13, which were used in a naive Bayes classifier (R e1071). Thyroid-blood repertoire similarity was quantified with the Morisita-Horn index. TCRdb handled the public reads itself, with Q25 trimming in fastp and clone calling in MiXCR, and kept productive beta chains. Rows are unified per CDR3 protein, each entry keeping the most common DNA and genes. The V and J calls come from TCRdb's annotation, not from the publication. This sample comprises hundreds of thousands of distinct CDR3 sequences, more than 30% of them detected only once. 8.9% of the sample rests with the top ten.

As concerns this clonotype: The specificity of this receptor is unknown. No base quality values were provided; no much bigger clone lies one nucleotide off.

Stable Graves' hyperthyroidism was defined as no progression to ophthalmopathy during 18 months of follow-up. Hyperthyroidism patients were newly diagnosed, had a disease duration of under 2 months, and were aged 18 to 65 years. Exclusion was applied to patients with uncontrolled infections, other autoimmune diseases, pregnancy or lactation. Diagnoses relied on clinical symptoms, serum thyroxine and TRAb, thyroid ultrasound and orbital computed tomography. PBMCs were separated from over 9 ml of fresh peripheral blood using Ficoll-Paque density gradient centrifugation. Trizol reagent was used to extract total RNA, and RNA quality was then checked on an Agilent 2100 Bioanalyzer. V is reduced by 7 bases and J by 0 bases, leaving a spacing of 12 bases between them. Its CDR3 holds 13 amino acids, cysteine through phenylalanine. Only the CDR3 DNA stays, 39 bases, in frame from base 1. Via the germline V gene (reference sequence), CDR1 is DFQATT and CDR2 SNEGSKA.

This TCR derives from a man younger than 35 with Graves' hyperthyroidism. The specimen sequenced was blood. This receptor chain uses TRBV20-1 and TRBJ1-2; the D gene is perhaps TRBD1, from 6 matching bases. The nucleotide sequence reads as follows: TGCAGTGGGAGACAGGCCTCTAACTATGGCTACACCTTC. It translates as CSGRQASNYGYTF.